Listed below are T cell receptor beta chains from one sample, sequenced in a study of blood T cell repertoires in COVID-19. Clones were sequenced by immunoSEQ multiplex PCR, and TCRdb holds only the in-frame ones, with some missing. The table has under 300,000 clones, under 90% seen once. The sample comprised peripheral blood. The source is a woman aged 40 to 50 who had recovered from COVID-19. Both conserved end residues are part of each CDR3. The order of the fields is V gene, J gene, CDR3 protein.

TRBV9	TRBJ2-2	CASSVTGLVGSGELFF
TRBV30	TRBJ2-1	CAWSVQGWNEQFF
TRBV30	TRBJ1-4	CAWAPTGAFEKLFF
TRBV28	TRBJ1-4	CASFGQENEKLFF
TRBV9	TRBJ2-3	CASSVAPESTDTQYF
TRBV6-1	TRBJ2-1	CASGGRWNEQFF
TRBV29-1	TRBJ2-1	CSGEGHVNEQFF
TRBV19	TRBJ2-7	CASSTRSGGYEQYF
TRBV9	TRBJ1-6	CASSQDRADSPLHF
TRBV10-2	TRBJ2-1	CASSDMASGRGNEQFF
TRBV11-3	TRBJ1-1	CASSPGGGAAFF
TRBV10-3	TRBJ1-1	CAISDRMNTEAFF
TRBV13	TRBJ2-1	CASSPLPTRVRYNEQFF
TRBV19	TRBJ2-1	CASSVDRDEQFF
TRBV27	TRBJ2-1	CASSLVAGDYNEQFF
TRBV6-5	TRBJ2-2	CASQRRGETGELFF
TRBV7-2	TRBJ2-5	CASSLSDLLETQYF
TRBV30	TRBJ1-1	CAWSFGGLAEAFF
TRBV27	TRBJ2-1	CASSKLAGASYNEQFF
TRBV27	TRBJ1-4	CASSLQGLEEKLFF
TRBV15	TRBJ2-5	CATSRLGTGVETQYF
TRBV2	TRBJ2-7	CASIPWQLSLGEQYF
TRBV19	TRBJ2-4	CASSPDRAKNIQYF
TRBV2	TRBJ2-3	CASSEAPGQGTDTQYF
TRBV6-5	TRBJ2-3	CASSFRDDSTDTQYF
TRBV29-1	TRBJ2-3	CSVEVVTNTQYF
TRBV5-1	TRBJ2-1	CASSLEGLDPYNEQFF
TRBV28	TRBJ2-5	CASSPSGQGLGETQYF
TRBV7-9	TRBJ2-1	CASSLEVSGSFPHNEQFF
TRBV10-3	TRBJ2-3	CAISEMRDPDTQYF
TRBV11-2	TRBJ2-1	CASSSRLAGGPGNEQFF
TRBV7-2	TRBJ2-7	CASSRRQDTSAEQYF
TRBV11-2	TRBJ2-7	CADEASGSYEQYF
TRBV10-3	TRBJ2-2	CAISESVGRRTGELFF
TRBV18	TRBJ2-7	CASSTRDYPIYEQYF
TRBV19	TRBJ2-1	CASSIGLGAGVPFF
TRBV27	TRBJ2-1	CASSWAGGENEQFF
TRBV28	TRBJ2-6	CASSLGAGGDGANVLTF